The 27 T cell receptor beta chains reported below all come from one sample, sequenced in a study of blood T cell repertoires in COVID-19. The repertoire was sequenced with immunoSEQ multiplex PCR; TCRdb's copy has only in-frame clones and lacks some. The table records fewer than 450,000 clones, 80% to 95% of them present only once. The specimen sequenced was PBMCs or T cells enriched from blood (not recorded which). The receptors were gathered from a man aged 18 to 30 who had recovered from COVID-19.

The rearrangement links TRBV7-2 to TRBJ1-5; the match to TRBD1 covers 7 bases. V lost 1 base and J lost 6; bases outside the gene matches: 6. CDR1 is SGHTA, CDR2 FQGNSA, per germline. This CDR3 has 15 residues. CDR3 DNA: TGTGCCAGCAGCTTAGAGCCAGGGGGGTTTCAGCCCCAGCATTTT. Its protein product is CASSLEPGGFQPQHF.

The gene calls are TRBV5-8 and TRBJ1-5, with D unresolved. The V end lost 8 bases, the J end lost 3 bases, and 12 bases lay between the germline ends. The CDR3 extends over 13 amino acids. Germline V lookup: CDR1 SGHTS, CDR2 YDEGEE. The CDR3 here is CASDKFNNQPQHF. Written as DNA, the CDR3 is TGTGCCAGTGACAAGTTCAACAATCAGCCCCAGCATTTT.

This clone was seen only a few times. This chain connects TRBV7-9 to TRBJ2-7, with 7 bases aligning to TRBD2. Germline trimming cut 11 bases from V and 2 bases from J; bases unmatched to any gene: 9. Germline V gene sequence: CDR1 SEHNR, CDR2 FQNEAQ (reference sequence). This CDR3 spans 13 amino acids. The chain's CDR3 is CAVEGRGTYEQYF. The CDR3 nucleotides are TGTGCCGTAGAGGGGAGGGGCACCTACGAGCAGTACTTC. Variable domain in full (rest from reference TRBV7-9 and TRBJ2-7): DTGVSQNPRHKITKRGQNVTFRCDPISEHNRLYWYRQTLGQGPEFLTYFQNEAQLEKSRLLSDRFSAERPKGSFSTLEIQRTEQGDSAMYLCAVEGRGTYEQYFGPGTRLTVT.

The V call is TRBV10-3, the J call TRBJ2-7; TRBD1 is a possible D gene (6 bases). CDR3 length: 16 residues. V lost 4 bases, J lost 6 bases, and 22 bases lay in between. Germline lookup yields CDR1 ENHRY and CDR2 SYGVKD. CDR3 sequence (DNA): TGTGCCATCAGTGGAGACAGGTTGGGGCACGAAGCCGAGCAGTACTTC. The encoded protein is CAISGDRLGHEAEQYF.

The chain employs TRBV6-5 and TRBJ1-2; perhaps TRBD1 as D (5 bases). V was clipped by 2 bases and J by 4 bases, with 11 bases between them. The V gene's germline CDR1 is MNHEY and CDR2 SVGAGI. This CDR3 spans 14 amino acids. CDR3 region: CASSYLRGTYGYTF. The CDR3 DNA reads TGTGCCAGCAGTTACCTTAGGGGCACCTATGGCTACACCTTC.

The chain carries TRBV6-5 and TRBJ1-6, with unresolved D. This CDR3 spans 15 amino acids. Germline CDR1 MNHEY, CDR2 SVGAGI. Deletions cut 8 bases from V and 0 bases from J, with 11 bases between. CDR3 amino acids: CASSLRDSYNSPLHF. Here the CDR3 DNA reads TGTGCCAGCTCCCTGCGGGACTCCTATAATTCACCCCTCCACTTT.

The chain has TRBV6-5 and TRBJ1-3; 9 positions agree with TRBD1. Trimming took 4 bases from V and 0 from J; bases not matched to a gene: 4. CDR1 is MNHEY and CDR2 is SVGAGI in the germline V gene. The CDR3 sequence is 16 residues long. CDR3 in DNA: TGTGCCAGCAGTTCCGACAGGGGGGTCTCTGGAAACACCATATATTTT. Translating it yields CASSSDRGVSGNTIYF.

This chain joins TRBV5-1 and TRBJ2-3; 13 bases map to TRBD2. This CDR3 has 16 amino acids. The V gene's germline CDR1 is SGHRS and CDR2 YFSETQ. V dropped 1 base and J dropped 3; count of bases not matched to a gene: 2. The CDR3 protein is CASSLTGLAGTDTQYF. CDR3 nucleotide sequence: TGCGCCAGCAGCTTGACGGGACTAGCGGGGACAGATACGCAGTATTTT.

The chain links TRBV6-5 to TRBJ1-1; a weak D match, TRBD1 (5 bases). The CDR3 runs 13 residues. Between the trimmed V and J ends, which lost 6 bases and 6 bases, there was a span of 14 bases. CDR1 MNHEY and CDR2 SVGAGI come from the germline V gene. DNA for the CDR3: TGTGCCAGCAGGCGGACATTTGTTGCTGAAGCTTTCTTT. Translation: CASRRTFVAEAFF.

The chain has TRBV2 and TRBJ2-3, with 7 bases identical to TRBD2. The CDR3 loop spans 16 amino acids. With V trimmed by 1 base and J by 6 bases, 10 bases remained unmatched. CDR1 and CDR2 from the germline V gene are SNHLY and FYNNEI. The CDR3 DNA follows: TGTGCCAGCAGTGAAGGGAGTAGCGGGCCGACGGATACGCAGTATTTT. Protein sequence: CASSEGSSGPTDTQYF.

This sequence joins TRBV24-1 and TRBJ1-2, with TRBD1 as a possible D gene (5 bases). The germline gives CDR1 KGHDR, CDR2 SFDVKD. This CDR3 region has 13 residues. The V gene lost 4 bases and the J gene lost 6 bases, with 11 bases spanning the gap. In DNA form, the CDR3 reads TGTGCCACCAGTGACGGGGGTCCTGATGGCTACACCTTC. Protein product: CATSDGGPDGYTF.

This chain uses TRBV7-8 with TRBJ1-6; unclear D gene. Trimming cost V 1 base and J 8 bases, with 15 bases left between them. The CDR3 is 16 amino acids. Germline lookup yields CDR1 SGHVS and CDR2 FQNEAQ. Written as DNA, the CDR3 is TGTGCCAGCAGCTTAGGAAGTGGAGAGGTTCATTCACCCCTCCACTTT. This sequence encodes CASSLGSGEVHSPLHF.

The chain recombines TRBV27 with TRBJ2-1; 11 positions agree with TRBD2. The CDR3 totals 16 residues. Germline trimming cut 2 bases from V and 4 bases from J; bases unmatched to any gene: 4. CDR1 and CDR2 (germline): MNHEY, SMNVEV (reference sequence). CDR3 nucleotides: TGTGCCAGCAGTTTAGAGGGGACTAGCGGATACAATGAGCAGTTCTTC. Its translation is CASSLEGTSGYNEQFF.

The chain recombines TRBV2 with TRBJ2-7, with 14 bases lining up with TRBD2. The CDR3 is 18 residues long. Germline values: CDR1 SNHLY, CDR2 FYNNEI. V gave up 6 bases and J gave up 3 bases; unmatched junction bases: 13. CDR3 sequence: CASRSEGTSGSFFYEQYF. The CDR3 DNA is TGTGCCAGCAGATCAGAAGGGACTAGCGGGAGTTTTTTCTACGAGCAGTACTTC. The full variable domain, rest sourced from reference TRBV2 and TRBJ2-7, is EPEVTQTPSHQVTQMGQEVILRCVPISNHLYFYWYRQILGQKVEFLVSFYNNEISEKSEIFDDQFSVERPDGSNFTLKIRSTKLEDSAMYFCASRSEGTSGSFFYEQYFGPGTRLTVT.

This chain uses TRBV5-4 with TRBJ1-1, with unresolved D. The germline gives CDR1 SGHNT, CDR2 YYREEE (reference sequence). The length of the CDR3 is 18 residues. Trimming took 0 bases from V and 1 from J, leaving 19 bases between them. CDR3 protein: CASSLGEGSREQNTEAFF. CDR3 DNA: TGTGCCAGCAGCTTGGGAGAGGGTAGTCGGGAACAGAACACTGAAGCTTTCTTT.

This clone showed up just a few times. V is TRBV3-1 (or the pseudogene TRBV3-2) and J is TRBJ2-1, with TRBD1 matching over 11 bases. The germline V gene has CDR1 LGHDT and CDR2 YNNKEL (reference sequence). V was clipped by 5 bases and J by 3 bases; unmatched bases: 0. The CDR3 runs to 14 residues. The CDR3 DNA reads as TGTGCCAGCAGCGGGACAGGGGGCTACAATGAGCAGTTCTTC. Its translation is CASSGTGGYNEQFF.

The gene calls are TRBV2 and TRBJ1-2, with D possibly TRBD1 on 6 matching bases. Germline V lookup: CDR1 SNHLY, CDR2 FYNNEI. The CDR3 loop spans 12 amino acids. V lost 4 bases and J lost 7, with 10 bases in between. The CDR3 reads CASSVGAGGYTF. The DNA of the CDR3 is TGTGCCAGCAGTGTGGGGGCCGGTGGCTACACCTTC. Looking up the rest from reference TRBV2 and TRBJ1-2 gives the full variable domain: EPEVTQTPSHQVTQMGQEVILRCVPISNHLYFYWYRQILGQKVEFLVSFYNNEISEKSEIFDDQFSVERPDGSNFTLKIRSTKLEDSAMYFCASSVGAGGYTFGSGTRLTVV.

The chain employs TRBV2 and TRBJ1-2, with no clear D. V was shortened by 6 bases and J by 8 bases, with 10 bases between the two germline ends. Germline V lookup: CDR1 SNHLY, CDR2 FYNNEI. This CDR3 has 11 amino acids. The DNA of the CDR3 is TGTGCCAGCAGCCAGGCGGGGGGCTACACCTTC. This codes for CASSQAGGYTF. Supplemented by reference TRBV2 and TRBJ1-2, the full variable domain reads EPEVTQTPSHQVTQMGQEVILRCVPISNHLYFYWYRQILGQKVEFLVSFYNNEISEKSEIFDDQFSVERPDGSNFTLKIRSTKLEDSAMYFCASSQAGGYTFGSGTRLTVV.

This chain connects TRBV6-4 to TRBJ1-2; D uncertain. V lost 3 bases to trimming and J lost 0 bases, with 11 bases between them. The CDR3 has 15 residues. CDR1 is MRHNA, CDR2 SNTAGT, per germline. The CDR3 nucleotides are TGTGCCAGCAGTGAGTCCAGGTGGGCTAACTATGGCTACACCTTC. It codes for CASSESRWANYGYTF.

The chain uses TRBV29-1 and TRBJ2-2; D possibly corresponds to TRBD2 (6 bases). Trimming stripped 7 bases from V and 4 bases from J, with 10 bases between. The CDR3 sequence is 12 residues long. The germline V gene encodes CDR1 SQVTM and CDR2 ANQGSEA. CDR3 nucleotides: TGCAGCGCTAGGGACTTCACCGGGGAGCTGTTTTTT. Its protein is CSARDFTGELFF.

This clone has just a few counts. J is TRBJ1-4 and V is TRBV4-1; D ambiguous. V was pared by 3 bases and J by 0 bases, with 17 bases between. This CDR3 contains 18 residues. CDR1 and CDR2 from the germline V gene are MGHRA and YSYEKL. The DNA for the CDR3 is TGCGCCAGCAGCCATCCCGGGAGATATGTTACAACTAATGAAAAACTGTTTTTT. Its protein product is CASSHPGRYVTTNEKLFF.

V usage is TRBV7-9 and J usage is TRBJ2-3; the match to TRBD1 covers 8 bases. CDR1 is SEHNR, CDR2 FQNEAQ, per germline (reference sequence). Losses at the gene ends were 5 bases for V and 6 bases for J; bases not matched to a gene: 4. The CDR3 length is 13 residues. The CDR3 sequence is CASSPTGGDTQYF. The CDR3 nucleotides read TGTGCCAGCAGCCCAACAGGGGGTGATACGCAGTATTTT.

The gene calls are TRBV21-1 and TRBJ2-2; the listed D gene, TRBD1, was not tested against the DNA. TRBV21-1 represents a pseudogene. The CDR3 spans 14 residues. The CDR3 DNA sequence: TGTGCCAGCAGCAAAAGGGGGTGGGCCGGGGAGCTGTTTTTT. Translation: CASSKRGWAGELFF.

This chain uses TRBV27 with TRBJ1-2; 7 positions match TRBD1. The CDR3 totals 13 residues. Unmatched junction bases numbered 8, after V lost 5 bases and J lost 8 bases. Germline CDR1 MNHEY, CDR2 SMNVEV (reference sequence). This CDR3 is CASSQDRFSGYTF. The CDR3 DNA is TGTGCCAGCAGTCAGGACAGGTTCTCCGGCTACACCTTC.

The rearrangement links TRBV19 to TRBJ1-2, with no clear D. The CDR3 consists of 13 residues. V gave up 0 bases and J gave up 4 bases, with 6 bases separating them. The V gene's germline CDR1 is LNHDA and CDR2 SQIVND (reference sequence). This CDR3 is CASSIDLPYGYTF. The CDR3 region has the DNA TGTGCCAGTAGTATAGATCTACCCTATGGCTACACCTTC.

V and J are TRBV11-2 and TRBJ2-3; D perhaps matches TRBD2 (6 bases). V was pared by 1 base and J by 5 bases, with 19 bases between. Germline CDR1 SGHAT, CDR2 FQNNGV. This CDR3 spans 17 amino acids. DNA of the CDR3: TGTGCCAGCAGCTTAGTAGAGGGGAGGACATTGGGAGATACGCAGTATTTT. This encodes CASSLVEGRTLGDTQYF.

The chain employs TRBV6-1 and TRBJ2-3, with 7 positions matching TRBD2. CDR1 and CDR2 from the germline V gene are MNHNS and SASEGT. There are 14 residues in the CDR3. Unmatched junction bases numbered 5, after V lost 1 base and J lost 7 bases. CDR3 region: CASSEGGGLNTQYF. The CDR3, as DNA: TGTGCCAGCAGTGAAGGGGGGGGGTTGAATACGCAGTATTTT.